This entry features one T cell receptor beta chain sequence. Its target is not known. The authors made TCR beta libraries by quantitative 5'-RACE with molecular barcodes. TCRdb independently ran MiXCR on the 5' RACE reads; one entry per CDR3 protein. The table has 150,000 to 200,000 distinct CDR3 sequences, 9.5% to 15% seen once. Trimming cost V 3 bases and J 4 bases; bases outside gene matches: 4. Germline-derived CDR1 and CDR2 are SNHLY and FYNNEI. The length of the CDR3 is 14 residues. This specimen comes from a study of CD8 T cells in ankylosing spondylitis. Study-wide results and caveats: Matched ankylosing spondylitis synovial fluid reportedly showed significant enrichment of disease-linked clones.

Sequencing was performed on blood, either unsorted or a sorted T cell fraction (not recorded which). This sequence originates from a male donor with ankylosing spondylitis or in good health (not recorded which). V is TRBV2 and J is TRBJ2-5, with 8 bases fitting TRBD1. The CDR3, as DNA: TGTGCCAGCAGTGAGCGGACAGGGCGAGAGACCCAGTACTTC. It translates to CASSERTGRETQYF.